One and the same sample provided the 3 T cell receptor beta chains below, sequenced in a study of T cells in Graves' hyperthyroidism and ophthalmopathy. RNA transcripts served as the template for amplifying TCR beta CDR3 regions. HTBI primers were used for first-round RT-PCR of the TCR CDR3. MiXCR, run by TCRdb on the multiplex PCR reads, gives a single entry per CDR3 protein. The sample carries 75,000 to 100,000 distinct CDR3 sequences, 51% recorded once. The sequencing input was blood. The receptor set was obtained from a woman between 40 and 55 years old with Graves' hyperthyroidism.

This clonotype has ten or more counts. The chain carries TRBV7-9 and TRBJ2-1; D remains unclear. With 7 bases removed from V and 5 bases from J, the gap between germline ends came to 15 bases. This CDR3 region has 14 residues. The germline gives CDR1 SEHNR, CDR2 FQNEAQ (reference sequence). The CDR3 sequence: CASTRTDGDNEQFF. The CDR3 DNA reads TGTGCCAGCACGAGAACGGACGGTGACAATGAGCAGTTCTTC.

This clonotype was counted at least ten times. V usage is TRBV29-1 and J usage is TRBJ2-5; TRBD1 matches at 7 bases. Unmatched junction bases numbered 27, after V lost 4 bases and J lost 7 bases. The germline CDR1 and CDR2 sequences are SQVTM and ANQGSEA. This CDR3 comprises 19 residues. The CDR3 DNA sequence: TGCAGCGTTGCTGCCAAGACAGGGCCTGGATCTGCCAGATTAGGGACCCAGTACTTC. This sequence encodes CSVAAKTGPGSARLGTQYF.

The chain couples TRBV20-1 to TRBJ1-6; 10 nucleotides line up with TRBD1. J was trimmed by 8 bases and V by 7 bases; bases with no gene match: 11. In germline, CDR1 is DFQATT, CDR2 SNEGSKA (reference sequence). The CDR3 loop spans 15 amino acids. CDR3 sequence (DNA): TGCAGTGTCGCACAGGGGGGACAGGGGTATTCACCCCTCCACTTT. It translates to CSVAQGGQGYSPLHF.